This entry features one TCR beta chain sequence. This specimen comes from a study of blood T cell repertoires in COVID-19. Study-level information: Collection of acute and convalescent COVID-19 samples took place in the United States, Italy and Spain. In each case, the material was cDNA or gDNA derived from T cells, B-cell-depleted T cells, or PBMCs.

Original processing methods: From reference gene primer amplification, estimates of nucleated cell counts were derived. The table came from immunoSEQ multiplex PCR; TCRdb's copy has only in-frame clones and leaves some out. V and J calls plus clone size are reproduced from that table; the DNA served to infer D and trimming. The profile shows around 250,000 clones, almost 85% of them singletons. The CDR3 has 15 residues. Germline CDR1 SGHRS, CDR2 YFSETQ. The V end was cut by 4 bases, the J end by 0 bases, with 13 bases between. The sequence came from a woman over 75 with acute or convalescent COVID-19. The source material was peripheral blood. The rearrangement links TRBV5-1 to TRBJ1-1, with D perhaps matching TRBD1 (6 bases). CDR3 DNA: TGCGCCAGCAGCAAAGGGACACCCGTGAACACTGAAGCTTTCTTT. Amino acid sequence: CASSKGTPVNTEAFF.